These T cell receptor beta chains were read from a single sample in a study of T cell clones after liver transplantation. TCRdb's copy holds only in-frame clones and misses some; the assay was immunoSEQ multiplex PCR. The table records fewer than 20,000 clones, roughly 88% of them present only once. This sample comprised CD8+ T cells from blood, obtained before liver transplant. The receptor source for this set is a human donor who received a liver transplant. Each CDR3 is given with its conserved first and last residue. A D gene is named only where the DNA matches it firmly. A clone size is listed for some rows: how often the clone was seen (once, few, many), or a class if it is expanded.

TRBJ2-2,NA,TRBV27,NA,14,CASSLTENTGELFF,TGTGCCAGCAGTTTAACCGAGAACACCGGGGAGCTGTTTTTT
TRBJ2-2,TRBD2,TRBV27,once,17,CASHPGLGAPRHRGAVF,TGTGCCAGCCATCCGGGACTAGGGGCCCCCCGTCACCGGGGAGCTGTTTTT
TRBJ2-7,TRBD1,TRBV27,NA,15,CASSLQGQSSYEQYF,TGTGCCAGCAGTTTACAGGGACAGAGCTCCTACGAGCAGTACTTC
TRBJ2-5,NA,TRBV4-1,NA,13,CASSQRRGETQYF,TGCGCCAGCAGCCAAAGGAGAGGAGAGACCCAGTACTTC
TRBJ1-4,NA,TRBV28,NA,15,CASRRGAWANEKLFF,TGTGCCAGCAGGCGGGGGGCTTGGGCTAATGAAAAACTGTTTTTT
TRBJ2-7,NA,TRBV6-1,NA,14,CASSDPGGPYEQYF,TGTGCCAGCAGTGACCCTGGGGGCCCCTACGAGCAGTACTTC
TRBJ2-5,NA,TRBV6-1,NA,15,CASRGVLQGQETQYF,TGTGCCAGCAGGGGGGTTCTACAGGGCCAAGAGACCCAGTACTTC
TRBJ2-1,TRBD2,TRBV10-2,once,16,CASSEVAGGSYNEQFF,TGCGCCAGCAGTGAGGTAGCGGGAGGGTCCTACAATGAGCAGTTCTTC
TRBJ1-3,NA,TRBV19,NA,15,CASSILFGSGNTIYF,TGTGCCAGTAGTATACTCTTCGGGTCTGGAAACACCATATATTTT
TRBJ1-2,NA,TRBV27,NA,13,CASSLSSNYGYTF,TGTGCCAGCAGTTTGAGCAGTAACTATGGCTACACCTTC
TRBJ1-1,NA,TRBV7-9,once,13,CASSHTSGTEAFF,TGTGCCAGCAGTCATACATCAGGCACTGAAGCTTTCTTT
TRBJ2-7,NA,TRBV27,NA,13,CASSYQVSYEQYF,TGTGCCAGCAGTTACCAGGTTTCCTACGAGCAGTACTTC
TRBJ2-7,TRBD1,TRBV5-1,NA,17,CASSFGDRGPLSYEQYF,TGCGCCAGCAGCTTCGGGGACAGGGGGCCTTTAAGCTACGAGCAGTACTTC
TRBJ1-2,TRBD1,TRBV6-1,NA,14,CASSSSKGAFGYTF,TGTGCCAGCTCCTCTTCTAAGGGGGCGTTTGGCTACACCTTC
TRBJ2-3,NA,TRBV5-1,NA,15,CASSLAGVGTDTQYF,TGCGCCAGCAGCTTGGCGGGAGTAGGCACAGATACGCAGTATTTT
TRBJ1-5,TRBD1,TRBV19,NA,15,CASSMGQGNNQPQHF,TGTGCCAGTAGTATGGGACAGGGGAACAATCAGCCCCAGCATTTT
TRBJ1-1,TRBD1,TRBV9,NA,17,CASSVGTGALRSTEAFF,TGTGCCAGCAGCGTAGGGACAGGGGCTCTCCGAAGCACTGAAGCTTTCTTT
TRBJ2-4,TRBD2,TRBV10-2,few,16,CASTTTGGLAKNIQYF,TGCGCCAGCACAACCACGGGGGGACTCGCCAAAAACATTCAGTACTTC
TRBJ1-2,NA,TRBV6-6,NA,15,CASSSTAGGGRSYTF,TGTGCCAGCAGTTCCACGGCGGGGGGAGGGAGAAGCTACACCTTC
TRBJ2-7,NA,TRBV15,NA,15,CATSIGGEGSYEQYF,TGTGCCACCAGCATAGGGGGAGAAGGGTCCTACGAGCAGTACTTC
TRBJ2-1,TRBD2,TRBV6-5,once,13,CASGTSGNNEQFF,TGTGCCAGTGGGACTAGCGGGAACAATGAGCAGTTCTTC
TRBJ1-2,TRBD1,TRBV28,NA,16,CASSPRERGRGYGYTF,TGTGCCAGCAGTCCTCGGGAGAGGGGGCGAGGCTATGGCTACACCTTC
TRBJ1-5,TRBD1,TRBV2,once,14,CASSDRGGYQPQHF,TGTGCCAGCAGTGATCGAGGGGGCTACCAGCCCCAGCATTTT
TRBJ1-5,NA,TRBV7-9,once,12,CASSLSNQPQHF,TGTGCCAGCAGCCTTAGCAATCAGCCCCAGCATTTT
TRBJ1-2,TRBD1,TRBV2,NA,13,CARTGELGYGYTF,TGTGCCAGGACAGGGGAGTTGGGCTATGGCTACACCTTC
TRBJ1-1,NA,TRBV5-4,NA,14,CASSFVGGNTEAFF,TGTGCCAGCAGCTTTGTCGGGGGCAACACTGAAGCTTTCTTT
TRBJ1-2,NA,TRBV4-3,NA,15,CASSQVLGDAYGYTF,TGCGCCAGCAGCCAAGTACTCGGGGATGCCTACGGCTACACCTTC
TRBJ2-1,TRBD2,TRBV5-1,NA,18,CASSLTMITSGRANEQFF,TGCGCCAGCAGCCTCACGATGATTACTAGCGGGAGGGCAAATGAGCAGTTCTTC
TRBJ1-2,NA,TRBV7-9,NA,12,CASTQGGHGYTF,TGTGCCAGCACCCAAGGGGGGCATGGCTACACCTTC
TRBJ1-2,NA,TRBV6-6,NA,13,CASRWTAYYGYTF,TGTGCCAGCAGGTGGACAGCTTACTATGGCTACACCTTC
TRBJ2-7,TRBD1,TRBV6-5,NA,14,CASSYDREAYEQYF,TGTGCCAGCAGTTACGACAGGGAAGCCTACGAGCAGTACTTC
TRBJ2-1,TRBD2,TRBV7-2,NA,18,CASSPTSGTSGGYNEQFF,TGTGCCAGCAGCCCAACCTCCGGGACTAGCGGGGGTTACAATGAGCAGTTCTTC
TRBJ2-1,NA,TRBV4-2,NA,15,CASSQDSGSYNEQFF,TGTGCCAGCAGCCAAGATTCGGGGTCATACAATGAGCAGTTCTTC
TRBJ2-7,NA,TRBV5-1,few,12,CASSLTPREQYF,TGCGCCAGCAGCTTGACTCCCCGGGAGCAGTACTTC
TRBJ2-5,NA,TRBV19,NA,14,CASSPWGAGETQYF,TGTGCCAGTAGTCCCTGGGGGGCTGGTGAGACCCAGTACTTC
TRBJ2-1,TRBD1,TRBV28,NA,16,CASIPLSGQGPNEQFF,TGTGCCAGCATTCCCTTGTCGGGACAGGGGCCCAATGAGCAGTTCTTC
TRBJ2-2,TRBD2,TRBV4-1,NA,18,CASSRLALAGDNTGELFF,TGCGCCAGCAGCCGATTGGCACTAGCGGGCGATAACACCGGGGAGCTGTTTTTT
TRBJ1-2,NA,TRBV2,NA,14,CASSRQVGVYGYTF,TGTGCCAGCAGCCGACAGGTCGGCGTCTATGGCTACACCTTC
TRBJ1-4,TRBD1,TRBV27,NA,14,CASGRTGVMEKLFF,TGTGCCAGCGGCAGGACAGGGGTTATGGAAAAACTGTTTTTT
TRBJ2-1,NA,TRBV30,NA,13,CAWTAGPYNEQFF,TGTGCCTGGACGGCAGGTCCCTACAATGAGCAGTTCTTC
TRBJ2-1,NA,TRBV28,NA,14,CASSLVGTSGEQFF,TGTGCCAGTTCTCTCGTAGGGACAAGCGGTGAGCAGTTCTTC
TRBJ2-7,NA,TRBV4-1,NA,13,CASSHDSGYEQYF,TGCGCCAGCAGCCACGATAGCGGCTACGAGCAGTACTTC
TRBJ2-6,TRBD2,TRBV11-2,NA,17,CASSSPRGAAGANVLTF,TGTGCCAGCAGCTCACCGCGGGGGGCAGCTGGGGCCAACGTCCTGACTTTC
TRBJ1-5,NA,TRBV28,few,15,CASSLGQGFRQPQHF,TGTGCCAGCAGTTTGGGTCAGGGGTTTCGTCAGCCCCAGCATTTT
TRBJ2-6,TRBD1,TRBV9,NA,20,CASSARTLGQGSSGANVLTF,TGTGCCAGCAGCGCTAGAACCTTGGGACAGGGGAGTTCAGGGGCCAACGTCCTGACTTTC
TRBJ2-1,NA,TRBV19,NA,15,CASRESGDSYNEQFF,TGTGCCAGTAGGGAGAGCGGTGACTCCTACAATGAGCAGTTCTTC
TRBJ2-4,NA,TRBV5-3,NA,15,CARSLALLAKNIQYF,TGTGCCAGAAGCTTGGCCCTTCTAGCCAAAAACATTCAGTACTTC
TRBJ2-7,NA,TRBV5-4,NA,14,CASSPGTASYEQYF,TGTGCCAGCAGCCCCGGGACCGCCTCCTACGAGCAGTACTTC